A single sample is the source of the 25 T cell receptor beta chains below, sequenced in a study of blood T cell repertoires in COVID-19. Data came from immunoSEQ multiplex PCR; TCRdb stores just in-frame clones and leaves some out. The sample records under 200,000 clones, around nine tenths being singletons. The sample consisted of peripheral blood. The receptors stem from a young man with active or convalescent COVID-19.

The J gene is TRBJ1-1, the V gene TRBV7-3; D uncertain. The V end was cut by 1 base, the J end by 3 bases, with 12 bases between. This CDR3 contains 15 residues. From germline, CDR1 is SGHTA and CDR2 FQGTGA. CDR3 amino acids: CASSLNLGVDTEAFF. CDR3 nucleotide sequence: TGTGCCAGCAGCTTAAACCTGGGAGTAGACACTGAAGCTTTCTTT. Based on the CDR3 plus reference TRBV7-3 and TRBJ1-1, the full variable domain is GAGVSQTPSNKVTEKGKYVELRCDPISGHTALYWYRQSLGQGPEFLIYFQGTGAADDSGLPNDRFFAVRPEGSVSTLKIQRTERGDSAVYLCASSLNLGVDTEAFFGQGTRLTVV.

This sequence joins TRBV18 and TRBJ1-6; D gene ambiguous. Germline CDR1 is KGHSH and CDR2 is LQKENI. The CDR3 runs 13 residues. The V end was cut by 3 bases, the J end by 7 bases, with 7 bases between. CDR3 amino acids: CASSPLPNSPLHF. The CDR3 DNA sequence: TGTGCCAGCTCACCTCTCCCGAATTCACCCCTCCACTTT.

A single count supports this clone. The rearrangement joins TRBV5-1 to TRBJ1-1; 7 bases map to TRBD1. After removal of 0 bases from V and 1 base from J, the junction contained 3 bases not matched to a gene. The CDR3 is 15 amino acids. CDR1 and CDR2 from the germline V gene are SGHRS and YFSETQ. The CDR3 DNA sequence: TGCGCCAGCAGCTTGGGGGGACAGACGAACACTGAAGCTTTCTTT. Protein sequence: CASSLGGQTNTEAFF.

The V and J genes are TRBV3-1 (or the pseudogene TRBV3-2) and TRBJ1-1; D is uncertain. The length of the CDR3 is 13 residues. Between the trimmed V and J ends, which lost 7 bases and 1 base, there was a span of 10 bases. Germline lookup yields CDR1 LGHDT and CDR2 YNNKEL (reference sequence). CDR3: CASTLSPNTEAFF. The CDR3 nucleotides read TGTGCCAGCACCCTATCACCGAACACTGAAGCTTTCTTT.

This clone was seen only a few times. The chain employs TRBV11-2 and TRBJ2-7; a possible D gene is TRBD1 (6 bases). The V end lost 4 bases, the J end lost 3 bases, and 10 bases lay between the germline ends. CDR3 length equals 13 residues. CDR1 and CDR2 (germline): SGHAT, FQNNGV. The DNA for the CDR3 is TGTGCCAGCAGCTCTGGACAGATCTACGAGCAGTACTTC. This sequence encodes CASSSGQIYEQYF.

The chain recombines TRBV7-3 with TRBJ2-3; a possible D gene is TRBD1 (5 bases). Trimming took 2 bases from V and 0 from J, leaving 12 bases between them. This CDR3 is 16 amino acids long. CDR1 SGHTA and CDR2 FQGTGA come from the germline V gene. CDR3 region: CASSLHRGQSTDTQYF. Here the CDR3 DNA reads TGTGCCAGCAGCTTACATAGGGGCCAGAGCACAGATACGCAGTATTTT.

The J gene is TRBJ1-5, the V gene TRBV19; 7 positions agree with TRBD1. This CDR3 contains 14 residues. V lost 4 bases to trimming and J lost 6 bases; unmatched junction nucleotides: 6. Germline V lookup: CDR1 LNHDA, CDR2 SQIVND (reference sequence). This CDR3 reads CASSTDRATQPQHF. In DNA form, the CDR3 reads TGTGCCAGTAGTACCGACAGGGCTACTCAGCCCCAGCATTTT. Full variable domain (remainder filled in from reference TRBV19 and TRBJ1-5): DGGITQSPKYLFRKEGQNVTLSCEQNLNHDAMYWYRQDPGQGLRLIYYSQIVNDFQKGDIAEGYSVSREKKESFPLTVTSAQKNPTAFYLCASSTDRATQPQHFGDGTRLSIL.

This chain's CDR3 is CASSLGLKTYEQYF. CDR3 sequence (DNA): TGTGCCAGCAGCCTAGGACTAAAGACCTACGAGCAGTACTTC. This sequence joins TRBV5-4 and TRBJ2-7; TRBD2 might be the D (6 bases). The CDR3 totals 14 residues. V was clipped by 4 bases and J by 2 bases, with 13 bases between them. Per the germline V gene, CDR1 is SGHNT and CDR2 is YYREEE (reference sequence).

This clone showed up just a few times. V gene TRBV5-6 combines with J gene TRBJ1-2, with D possibly being TRBD1 (6 bases). The CDR3 loop spans 14 amino acids. Trimming cost V 2 bases and J 4 bases, with 12 bases left between them. Looked up from germline, CDR1 is SGHDT and CDR2 is YYEEEE. CDR3 DNA: TGTGCCAGCAGCTTTAGGCAGGGGAGCTATGGCTACACCTTC. It yields the protein CASSFRQGSYGYTF.

V gene TRBV7-3 combines with J gene TRBJ2-3, with D perhaps matching TRBD2 (6 bases). CDR3 size: 14 residues. The V gene's germline CDR1 is SGHTA and CDR2 FQGTGA. V was pared by 4 bases and J by 7 bases, with 15 bases between. CDR3 protein: CASSSGGPVNTQYF. Written as DNA, the CDR3 is TGTGCCAGCAGCTCAGGAGGGCCGGTTAATACGCAGTATTTT.

In its sample, this clone was seen a few times. This chain links TRBV14 with TRBJ1-5; TRBD1 matches at 7 bases. V trimming: 3 bases; J trimming: 1 base; junction bases outside the gene matches: 6. Germline CDR1 SGHDN, CDR2 FVKESK. This CDR3 is built from 16 residues. In DNA form, the CDR3 reads TGTGCCAGCAGCCATAGGGACAGCAAAAGCAATCAGCCCCAGCATTTT. Protein sequence: CASSHRDSKSNQPQHF.

The V gene is TRBV6-5, the J gene TRBJ2-3; 13 bases agree with TRBD2. Germline V lookup: CDR1 MNHEY, CDR2 SVGAGI. V lost 6 bases to trimming and J lost 4 bases; unmatched junction nucleotides: 4. The CDR3 runs 15 residues. The CDR3 bases are TGTGCCAGCAGCAGGACTAGCGGGGGTCCAGATACGCAGTATTTT. This encodes CASSRTSGGPDTQYF.

The chain employs TRBV18 and TRBJ2-7; D is perhaps TRBD2 (5 bases). V was cut by 5 bases and J by 3 bases, with 14 bases left in between. The V gene's germline CDR1 is KGHSH and CDR2 LQKENI. This CDR3 has 14 residues. This CDR3 reads CASSENEGGYEQYF. CDR3 nucleotides: TGTGCCAGCTCAGAAAACGAGGGTGGCTACGAGCAGTACTTC. Variable domain in full (rest from reference TRBV18 and TRBJ2-7): NAGVMQNPRHLVRRRGQEARLRCSPMKGHSHVYWYRQLPEEGLKFMVYLQKENIIDESGMPKERFSAEFPKEGPSILRIQQVVRGDSAAYFCASSENEGGYEQYFGPGTRLTVT.

This chain connects TRBV2 to TRBJ2-5; no definite D call. Trimming shortened V by 11 bases and J by 2 bases, and 9 bases separated the two germline ends. CDR3 length: 11 amino acids. The germline V gene has CDR1 SNHLY and CDR2 FYNNEI. This chain's CDR3 is CAGQVQETQYF. For the CDR3, the DNA is TGTGCCGGTCAGGTTCAAGAGACCCAGTACTTC.

The J gene is TRBJ1-2, the V gene TRBV2; tentatively, D is TRBD1 (6 bases). The germline V and J ends were trimmed by 6 bases and 4 bases, with 12 bases remaining between them. The CDR3 loop spans 13 amino acids. Germline CDR1 reads SNHLY; CDR2 reads FYNNEI. CDR3 DNA sequence: TGTGCCAGCAGGGTCAGGGGAACCTATGGCTACACCTTC. Translating it yields CASRVRGTYGYTF.

V usage is TRBV12-3 or TRBV12-4 and J usage is TRBJ1-1; D is ambiguous. The V and J ends lost 7 bases and 7 bases respectively, with 16 bases between them. The CDR3 is made up of 13 amino acids. The CDR3 spells CASTQVVAGEAFF. The CDR3 DNA reads as TGTGCCAGCACCCAGGTTGTGGCAGGTGAAGCTTTCTTT.

J is TRBJ2-7 and V is TRBV27, with 7 bases aligning to TRBD1. The CDR3 contains 17 residues. The germline V gene has CDR1 MNHEY and CDR2 SMNVEV (reference sequence). With 5 bases clipped from V and 5 bases from J, the junction kept 18 bases outside the gene matches. The CDR3 region has the DNA TGTGCCAGCAGTGTTACCCCCCTCCGGACAGGAGATGACGAGCAGTACTTC. As protein: CASSVTPLRTGDDEQYF.

Concerning this clone itself: At one end the junction does not follow the germline gene, possibly because of a read error. The gene calls are TRBV12-3 or TRBV12-4 and TRBJ2-7, with 10 bases aligning to TRBD1. The CDR3 is 13 residues long. This CDR3 is CASSPLGTGAVVF. CDR3 coding DNA: TGTGCCAGCAGTCCCTTGGGGACAGGGGCGGTGGTCTTC.

The chain recombines TRBV4-3 with TRBJ2-7, with 8 bases matching TRBD1. This CDR3 contains 15 residues. The germline CDR1 and CDR2 sequences are LGHNA and YSLEER. V trimming: 3 bases; J trimming: 3 bases; junction bases outside the gene matches: 7. CDR3 DNA: TGCGCCAGCAGCCAGGGCTTGACAGGGGTCTACGAGCAGTACTTC. Translation: CASSQGLTGVYEQYF.

This chain joins TRBV11-3 and TRBJ2-1, with D unclear. Germline V gene sequence: CDR1 SGHNT, CDR2 YENEEA. The CDR3 extends over 15 amino acids. The V end was cut by 5 bases, the J end by 4 bases, with 15 bases between. The CDR3 nucleotides are TGTGCCAGCAGCATAGGAGAGGTGGTATACAATGAGCAGTTCTTC. Translated: CASSIGEVVYNEQFF. The entire variable domain, with the rest obtained from reference TRBV11-3 and TRBJ2-1, is as follows: EAGVVQSPRYKIIEKKQPVAFWCNPISGHNTLYWYLQNLGQGPELLIRYENEEAVDDSQLPKDRFSAERLKGVDSTLKIQPAELGDSAVYLCASSIGEVVYNEQFFGPGTRLTVL.

The chain carries TRBV4-3 and TRBJ2-1, with 10 bases fitting TRBD2. Trimming cost V 1 base and J 4 bases; bases outside gene matches: 4. The CDR3 totals 16 residues. Looked up from germline, CDR1 is LGHNA and CDR2 is YSLEER. Here the CDR3 reads CASSQGLAGEYNEQFF. For the CDR3, the DNA is TGCGCCAGCAGCCAAGGTCTAGCGGGAGAGTACAATGAGCAGTTCTTC.

The rearrangement links TRBV4-2 to TRBJ2-2; no firm D call. The CDR3 covers 14 residues. Trimming left V 4 bases short and J 3 bases short, with 9 bases between. Germline lookup yields CDR1 LGHNA and CDR2 YNFKEQ. The DNA for the CDR3 is TGTGCCAGCAGCCGCGAAAAACACACCGGGGAGCTGTTTTTT. It specifies CASSREKHTGELFF.

V gene TRBV7-2 combines with J gene TRBJ2-3; perhaps TRBD1 as D (6 bases). V shed 5 bases and J shed 3 bases, with 21 bases lying between them. CDR3 length: 17 amino acids. Germline V gives CDR1 SGHTA, CDR2 FQGNSA. CDR3 loop: CASSPLGQGPPTDTQYF. The CDR3 region has the DNA TGTGCCAGCAGCCCCCTAGGGCAGGGGCCGCCTACAGATACGCAGTATTTT.

The chain combines TRBV3-1 (or the pseudogene TRBV3-2) with TRBJ1-4; no reliable D call. The CDR3 sequence is 11 residues long. The ends were cut back, 0 bases at V and 12 bases at J, with 5 bases in the middle. Germline V CDR1 and CDR2: LGHDT, YNNKEL (reference sequence). In DNA form, the CDR3 reads TGTGCCAGCAGCCAAGATACTGAACTGTTTTTT. It specifies CASSQDTELFF.

The CDR3 loop reads CASTSGSRYEQFF. Here the CDR3 DNA reads TGTGCCAGTACTAGCGGGAGTAGGTATGAGCAGTTCTTC. The chain carries TRBV6-5 and TRBJ2-1; TRBD2 agrees at 11 bases. Germline trimming cut 9 bases from V and 8 bases from J; bases unmatched to any gene: 6. The germline V gene has CDR1 MNHEY and CDR2 SVGAGI. The CDR3 runs to 13 residues.